This is a list of T cell receptor beta chains from one sample in a study of T cell responses to AZD1222 COVID-19 vaccine. Data came from immunoSEQ multiplex PCR; TCRdb stores just in-frame clones and leaves some out. Here the sample spans about 110,000 clones, approximately 94% being singletons. The input for sequencing was peripheral blood, taken 28 days after the second AZD1222 dose. The receptor set was obtained from an adult who received the AZD1222 COVID-19 vaccine. The CDR3 runs from the conserved cysteine through the conserved F or W. D genes are given only for firm matches. Size is omitted from some rows. Given values are once, few, many or a class for expanded clones.

d_gene	abundance	v_gene	j_gene	CDR3nt	CDR3aa
NA	NA	TRBV19	TRBJ2-3	TGTGCCAGTAGTACCCTCCGCGGGGGCTTCACAGATACGCAGTATTTT	CASSTLRGGFTDTQYF
NA	NA	TRBV28	TRBJ2-7	TGTGCCAGCCAACAGGCCGGAGAGAGCTCCTACGAGCAGTACTTC	CASQQAGESSYEQYF
TRBD1	NA	TRBV3-1/TRBV3-2	TRBJ1-6	TGTGCCAGCAGCATTACAGGGGGCAGATCACCCCTCCACTTT	CASSITGGRSPLHF
NA	NA	TRBV6-5	TRBJ1-1	TGTGCCAGCAGTCGACAGCGAAAGAACACTGAAGCTTTCTTT	CASSRQRKNTEAFF
TRBD1	NA	TRBV6-2/TRBV6-3	TRBJ1-5	TGTGCCAGCAGTTACCGGGGGACAGGGGCCAATCAGCCCCAGCATTTT	CASSYRGTGANQPQHF
TRBD2	NA	TRBV6-5	TRBJ2-5	TGTGCCAGCGACAAAGCGGGGGTTTACGAGACCCAGTACTTC	CASDKAGVYETQYF
NA	NA	TRBV7-9	TRBJ1-1	TGTGCCAGCAGCCCGCTTGGGGGGGTGAACACTGAAGCTTTCTTT	CASSPLGGVNTEAFF
NA	NA	TRBV6-5	TRBJ1-3	TGTGCCAGCAGTTACGTCGGAGACTCTGGAAACACCATATATTTT	CASSYVGDSGNTIYF
NA	NA	TRBV21-1	TRBJ2-7	TGTGCCAGCAGCAACGGGACAGGGACCCACGAGCAGTACTTC	CASSNGTGTHEQYF
NA	once	TRBV25-1	TRBJ1-1	TGTGCCAGTGGGGAACCGAACACTGAAGCTTTCTTT	CASGEPNTEAFF
NA	NA	TRBV7-9	TRBJ1-2	TGTGCCAGCAGCTTAACGACAGCCACTAACTATGGCTACACCTTC	CASSLTTATNYGYTF
NA	NA	TRBV7-9	TRBJ1-2	TGTGCCAGCAGCCCTCAAGCTAACTATGGCTACACCTTC	CASSPQANYGYTF
NA	NA	TRBV18	TRBJ2-1	TGTGCCAGCTCACCCCGCTCCAGGGACTACAATGAGCAGTTCTTC	CASSPRSRDYNEQFF
NA	NA	TRBV12-3/TRBV12-4	TRBJ1-3	TGTGCCAGCAGCAACAGGGCCAAAATATATTTT	CASSNRAKIYF
NA	NA	TRBV20-1	TRBJ1-4	TGCAGTGCCACGACGGATGAAAAACTGTTTTTT	CSATTDEKLFF
NA	NA	TRBV6-5	TRBJ1-2	TGTGCCAGCAGTTACTCGCGGGGGGCGGAAGGCTACACCTTC	CASSYSRGAEGYTF
NA	NA	TRBV5-1	TRBJ2-1	TGCGCCAGCAGCCCATCGGATGAGCAGTTCTTC	CASSPSDEQFF